Presented here are 23 T cell receptor beta chains from one specimen sequenced in a study of PD-1 blockade in classical Hodgkin lymphoma. Time point described: cycle 4 day 1 (C4D1), after more than 5 weeks of nivolumab. Following autologous stem cell transplantation, relapse occurred in every patient, and exposure to brentuximab vedotin varied. Magnetic negative selection of thawed PBMCs was the method by which CD4+ T cells were purified. Some clones are missing from TCRdb's copy, which holds only in-frame ones; the method was immunoSEQ multiplex PCR. The sample lists 25,000 to 35,000 clones; under 80% were seen once. Sequencing was performed on CD4+ T cells from blood, taken before the fourth cycle of nivolumab. The receptors here all came from a human donor with classical Hodgkin lymphoma.

Only one count was recorded for this clone. This chain's CDR3 is CSVGELYGYTF. CDR3 bases: TGCAGCGTGGGGGAGCTCTATGGCTACACCTTC. The V call is TRBV29-1, the J call TRBJ1-2; D may be TRBD1 (5 bases). V lost 6 bases and J 4 bases, leaving 9 bases between the germline ends. CDR1 is SQVTM and CDR2 is ANQGSEA in the germline V gene. The CDR3 is 11 residues long.

This clone was seen just once. The chain carries TRBV4-2 and TRBJ2-3; D is ambiguous. Germline CDR1 LGHNA, CDR2 YNFKEQ. Trimming removed 0 bases at V and 3 bases at J, with 10 bases between. The CDR3 totals 15 residues. The DNA of the CDR3 is TGTGCCAGCAGCCAAGATCGGTCACTAACAGATACGCAGTATTTT. This sequence encodes CASSQDRSLTDTQYF.

The rearrangement links TRBV6-6 to TRBJ1-5; 8 nucleotides agree with TRBD1. This CDR3 contains 16 residues. Germline V gives CDR1 MNHNY, CDR2 SVGAGI (reference sequence). The V segment lost 2 bases and the J segment 4 bases; nucleotides outside the gene matches: 7. As DNA, the CDR3 is TGTGCCAGCAGTTACGTGACAGGGGCTTTAAATCAGCCCCAGCATTTT. The encoded protein is CASSYVTGALNQPQHF.

The rearrangement uses TRBV6-5 and TRBJ2-2; TRBD1 matches 7 bases. The CDR3 has 14 amino acids. Per germline, CDR1 MNHEY and CDR2 SVGAGI. V lost 5 bases and J lost 4; bases outside the gene matches: 4. The CDR3 sequence: CASSTTGATGELFF. For the CDR3, the DNA is TGTGCCAGCAGTACCACAGGGGCCACCGGGGAGCTGTTTTTT.

The gene calls are TRBV6-5 and TRBJ2-7; either TRBD1 or TRBD2 may fit D (5 bases each). V lost 6 bases and J 7 bases, leaving 10 bases between the germline ends. CDR3 length equals 11 residues. The germline V gene encodes CDR1 MNHEY and CDR2 SVGAGI. CDR3 protein: CASSQGEEQYF. CDR3 bases: TGTGCCAGCAGCCAGGGAGAAGAGCAGTACTTC.

The chain uses TRBV6-5 and TRBJ1-3, with D unresolved. The CDR3 is made up of 16 amino acids. Germline CDR1 MNHEY, CDR2 SVGAGI. Trimming shortened V by 4 bases and J by 0 bases, and 13 bases separated the two germline ends. CDR3 bases: TGTGCCAGCAGTTTTGTAGGCACGGTCTCTGGAAACACCATATATTTT. It translates to CASSFVGTVSGNTIYF.

This rearrangement joins TRBV11-2 to TRBJ2-2; 8 bases match TRBD2. The CDR3 runs 14 residues. V shed 3 bases, J shed 6 bases, and the junction held 3 bases outside the gene matches. Germline V gives CDR1 SGHAT, CDR2 FQNNGV. The CDR3, as DNA: TGTGCCAGCAGCTTGTCGGGAGGGCCCGGGGAGCTGTTTTTT. Protein: CASSLSGGPGELFF.

V and J are TRBV16 and TRBJ1-3; D perhaps matches TRBD1 (5 bases). V lost 4 bases to trimming and J lost 8 bases, with 15 bases between them. Germline V lookup: CDR1 KGHSY, CDR2 FQNENV. CDR3 length: 14 amino acids. CDR3 bases: TGTGCCAGCAGCCGGGGGACTGGAAGGGACACCATATATTTT. It codes for CASSRGTGRDTIYF. The full variable domain, completed using reference TRBV16 and TRBJ1-3, is GEEVAQTPKHLVRGEGQKAKLYCAPIKGHSYVFWYQQVLKNEFKFLISFQNENVFDETGMPKERFSAKCLPNSPCSLEIQATKLEDSAVYFCASSRGTGRDTIYFGEGSWLTVV.

The rearrangement uses TRBV19 and TRBJ2-3; D is possibly TRBD1 (5 bases). Germline-derived CDR1 and CDR2 are LNHDA and SQIVND (reference sequence). The CDR3 is made up of 16 amino acids. V gave up 4 bases and J gave up 0 bases, with 14 bases separating them. The CDR3 loop reads CASSTRQGYSTDTQYF. Written as DNA, the CDR3 is TGTGCCAGTAGTACTAGGCAGGGTTATAGCACAGATACGCAGTATTTT.

This clone was detected once. The rearrangement joins TRBV9 to TRBJ2-3; a weak D match, TRBD2 (7 bases). V was cut by 0 bases and J by 1 base, with 18 bases left in between. CDR1 and CDR2 from the germline V gene are SGDLS and YYNGEE. The CDR3 loop spans 18 amino acids. CDR3 protein: CASSVDVGGPWGTDTQYF. DNA for the CDR3: TGTGCCAGCAGCGTAGACGTGGGGGGGCCGTGGGGCACAGATACGCAGTATTTT.

The rearrangement links TRBV6-4 to TRBJ2-2; D might be TRBD1 or TRBD2, each matching 5 bases. The CDR3 runs to 16 residues. Per germline, CDR1 MRHNA and CDR2 SNTAGT. The V end lost 10 bases, the J end lost 0 bases, and 18 bases lay between the germline ends. CDR3 bases: TGTGCCATGCAGGGACGTCCCCTCACGAACACCGGGGAGCTGTTTTTT. Amino acids: CAMQGRPLTNTGELFF.

The chain has TRBV19 and TRBJ1-2; D is undetermined. CDR3 length: 14 residues. Trimming shortened V by 6 bases and J by 4 bases, and 15 bases separated the two germline ends. Germline CDR1 LNHDA, CDR2 SQIVND (reference sequence). CDR3 loop: CASSFPDFGYGYTF. The CDR3 nucleotides are TGTGCCAGTAGCTTCCCGGATTTTGGCTATGGCTACACCTTC. The variable domain in full, with the rest retrieved from reference TRBV19 and TRBJ1-2, is DGGITQSPKYLFRKEGQNVTLSCEQNLNHDAMYWYRQDPGQGLRLIYYSQIVNDFQKGDIAEGYSVSREKKESFPLTVTSAQKNPTAFYLCASSFPDFGYGYTFGSGTRLTVV.

The genes are TRBV29-1 and TRBJ2-7; weak D call: TRBD1 (6 bases). Between the trimmed V and J ends, which lost 5 bases and 6 bases, there was a span of 11 bases. This CDR3 is 11 amino acids long. Germline assignment: CDR1 SQVTM and CDR2 ANQGSEA. The CDR3 region is CSVNRVGEQYF. CDR3 in DNA: TGCAGCGTTAACAGGGTGGGCGAGCAGTACTTC.

V gene TRBV10-3 combines with J gene TRBJ2-7, with D perhaps matching TRBD1 (6 bases). Germline loops: CDR1 ENHRY, CDR2 SYGVKD. V lost 3 bases to trimming and J lost 4 bases, with 13 bases between them. This CDR3 has 14 amino acids. The CDR3 nucleotides are TGTGCCATCAGTGATAAAGCAGGGGTGTACGAGCAGTACTTC. This gives the protein CAISDKAGVYEQYF.

The rearrangement joins TRBV10-3 to TRBJ2-7, with D possibly being TRBD1 (6 bases). V shed 5 bases and J shed 2 bases, with 10 bases lying between them. Germline loops: CDR1 ENHRY, CDR2 SYGVKD. The CDR3 runs to 13 residues. In DNA, the CDR3 is TGTGCCATCAGTACCGGGGACACCTACGAGCAGTACTTC. As protein: CAISTGDTYEQYF.

This clone was recorded only once. The chain is built from TRBV11-1 and TRBJ1-5; a possible D gene is TRBD1 (5 bases). Trimming removed 5 bases from V and 4 bases from J, with 9 bases in between. Germline CDR1 is SGHAT and CDR2 is FQDESV (reference sequence). CDR3 length: 13 amino acids. This chain's CDR3 is CASSPDRNQPQHF. Here the CDR3 DNA reads TGTGCCAGCAGCCCCGACAGAAATCAGCCCCAGCATTTT.

This clone was observed a few times. The chain links TRBV19 to TRBJ1-1; no reliable D call. V was shortened by 3 bases and J by 3 bases, with 5 bases between the two germline ends. Germline values: CDR1 LNHDA, CDR2 SQIVND (reference sequence). The CDR3 consists of 12 residues. The CDR3 DNA reads TGTGCCAGTAGTATGATGGACACTGAAGCTTTCTTT. It is translated as CASSMMDTEAFF.

The genes are TRBV5-1 and TRBJ1-1, with 7 nucleotides matching TRBD1. The CDR3 runs to 16 residues. Looked up from germline, CDR1 is SGHRS and CDR2 is YFSETQ. The ends lost 0 bases at V and 0 bases at J; junction bases unmatched: 5. CDR3 coding DNA: TGCGCCAGCAGCTTGGTAGGGGGCCCCATGAACACTGAAGCTTTCTTT. This codes for CASSLVGGPMNTEAFF.

The chain carries TRBV19 and TRBJ2-7; 11 positions agree with TRBD1. The ends lost 6 bases at V and 3 bases at J; junction bases unmatched: 10. The CDR3 runs 16 residues. Germline CDR1 reads LNHDA; CDR2 reads SQIVND (reference sequence). The CDR3 protein is CASRADGTGGYYEQYF. CDR3 bases: TGTGCCAGTAGGGCTGATGGGACAGGGGGATACTACGAGCAGTACTTC.

The chain uses TRBV7-9 and TRBJ2-3; D not resolved. This CDR3 comprises 12 residues. CDR1 SEHNR and CDR2 FQNEAQ come from the germline V gene (reference sequence). Trimming shortened V by 2 bases and J by 6 bases, and 6 bases separated the two germline ends. The CDR3 reads CASSLISDTQYF. The CDR3 DNA follows: TGTGCCAGCAGCTTAATTTCGGATACGCAGTATTTT.

V usage is TRBV5-4 and J usage is TRBJ2-1, with 13 bases matching TRBD2. The CDR3 runs to 17 residues. The V and J ends lost 2 bases and 8 bases, in that order; junction bases with no gene match: 10. Germline CDR1 and CDR2: SGHNT and YYREEE (reference sequence). The CDR3 region is CASSFSRLAGGGDEQFF. CDR3 DNA sequence: TGTGCCAGCAGCTTCTCCCGACTAGCGGGAGGAGGTGATGAGCAGTTCTTC.

This clone was seen only a few times. The CDR3 nucleotides are TGTGCCAGCAGCTTGGTCACTGAAGCTTTCTTT. It is translated as CASSLVTEAFF. This rearrangement joins TRBV7-9 to TRBJ1-1; D not certain. The CDR3 spans 11 residues. V shed 3 bases and J shed 4 bases, with 3 bases lying between them. Germline V gene lookup returns CDR1 SEHNR and CDR2 FQNEAQ (reference sequence).

This chain links TRBV6-5 with TRBJ1-1; 7 positions agree with TRBD1. J lost 4 bases, V lost 0 bases, and 2 bases had no gene match. This CDR3 contains 14 residues. Germline loops: CDR1 MNHEY, CDR2 SVGAGI. CDR3 DNA: TGTGCCAGCAGTTACTCTAGGGGGCGCACTGAAGCTTTCTTT. Its protein is CASSYSRGRTEAFF.